These 3 T cell receptor beta chains came from one sample sequenced in a study of T cell responses to AZD1222 COVID-19 vaccine. The protocol was immunoSEQ multiplex PCR, while the TCRdb copy is restricted to in-frame clones and leaves out a portion. In the table there are some 130,000 clones, roughly nine tenths of which are singletons. The specimen was peripheral blood, collected 28 days after the second AZD1222 dose. These receptors all stem from an adult who received the AZD1222 COVID-19 vaccine.

The rearrangement links TRBV7-9 to TRBJ1-2; D is ambiguous. CDR1 is SEHNR and CDR2 is FQNEAQ in the germline V gene (reference sequence). The CDR3 consists of 14 residues. V lost 5 bases, J lost 7 bases, and 17 bases lay in between. Written as DNA, the CDR3 is TGTGCCAGCAGCCCTAAGACCAAGTCCATTGGCTACACCTTC. Amino acid sequence: CASSPKTKSIGYTF.

The chain links TRBV5-1 to TRBJ1-5, with D tentatively TRBD1 (5 bases). The ends were cut back, 0 bases at V and 1 base at J, with 8 bases in the middle. The CDR3 spans 15 residues. Germline CDR1 SGHRS, CDR2 YFSETQ. Here the CDR3 DNA reads TGCGCCAGCAGCTTGGGGGGGGTGAGCAATCAGCCCCAGCATTTT. Its translation: CASSLGGVSNQPQHF.

The chain links TRBV5-1 to TRBJ2-7; 12 nucleotides align to TRBD2. CDR3 size: 14 residues. V shed 4 bases, J shed 3 bases, and the junction held 2 bases outside the gene matches. Germline-derived CDR1 and CDR2 are SGHRS and YFSETQ. CDR3 region: CASSVTSGSYEQYF. In DNA form, the CDR3 reads TGCGCCAGCAGCGTGACTAGCGGGAGCTACGAGCAGTACTTC.